This T cell receptor beta chain was sequenced for a study of cytomegalovirus exposure and HLA in healthy donors. The study, taken as a whole, reports: Of the V segments, some could not be distinguished, including TRBV6-2 and TRBV6-3, and were excluded. Within the data, a cluster of highly shared sequence variants was likely a sequencing artifact. A link between a missense DCLRE1C variant and TCR beta V- and J-gene trimming emerged from a later analysis.

This PCR relied on a set of 60 Vbeta primers and 13 Jbeta primers. Clones were read by immunoSEQ multiplex PCR, and TCRdb kept only the in-frame ones, dropping some. The table lists some 130,000 clones, 65% to 80% of them singletons. CDR1 is MDHEN, CDR2 SYDVKM, per germline. V lost 2 bases and J lost 5; bases outside the gene matches: 10. This CDR3 spans 17 amino acids. Remarks on this clone: Its target is unknown.

The rearrangement links TRBV28 to TRBJ2-3; 10 positions match TRBD2. The source is a human donor in good health. The sequenced sample was PBMCs. The CDR3: CASSLATSGIVGDTQYF. The CDR3 coding sequence is TGTGCCAGCAGTTTAGCTACTAGCGGGATAGTCGGAGATACGCAGTATTTT.